This TCR beta chain was captured by sequencing in a study of early T cells in non-severe SARS-CoV-2 infection. Germline loops: CDR1 SQVTM, CDR2 ANQGSEA. This CDR3 region has 13 residues. V dropped 2 bases and J dropped 5 bases, with 12 bases sitting between them. Unique molecular identifiers (one per individual cDNA molecule) were attached. In TCRdb, the 5' RACE reads were re-called with MiXCR into one record per CDR3 protein. The data hold approximately 70,000 distinct CDR3 sequences, with around 13% observed a single time. The specimen was whole blood. The sequence was obtained from an adult who was a healthcare worker with PCR-confirmed SARS-CoV-2 infection or an uninfected control (not recorded which). The V gene is TRBV29-1, the J gene TRBJ1-1; the D gene is possibly TRBD1 (6 bases). CDR3 DNA: TGCAGCGTTGAAAAGGGGGGTAGTACTGAAGCTTTCTTT. Protein product: CSVEKGGSTEAFF.